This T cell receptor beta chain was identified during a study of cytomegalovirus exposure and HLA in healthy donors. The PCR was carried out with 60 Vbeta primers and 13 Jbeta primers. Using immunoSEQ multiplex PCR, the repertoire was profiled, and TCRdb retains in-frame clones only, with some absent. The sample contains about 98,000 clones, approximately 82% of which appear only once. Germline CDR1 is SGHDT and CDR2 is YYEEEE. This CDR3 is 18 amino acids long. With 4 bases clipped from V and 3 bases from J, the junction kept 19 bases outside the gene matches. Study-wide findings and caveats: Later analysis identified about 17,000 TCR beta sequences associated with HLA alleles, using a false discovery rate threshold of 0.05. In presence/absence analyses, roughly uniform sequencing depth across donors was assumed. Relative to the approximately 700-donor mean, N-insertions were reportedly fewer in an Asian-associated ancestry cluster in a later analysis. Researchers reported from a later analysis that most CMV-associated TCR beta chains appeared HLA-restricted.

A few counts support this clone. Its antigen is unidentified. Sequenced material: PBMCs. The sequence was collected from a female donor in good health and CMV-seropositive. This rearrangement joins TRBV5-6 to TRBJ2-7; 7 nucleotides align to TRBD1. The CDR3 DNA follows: TGTGCCAGCAGCCTCGACAGGGAAGCGCGCTATGGCTACTACGAGCAGTACTTC. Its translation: CASSLDREARYGYYEQYF.